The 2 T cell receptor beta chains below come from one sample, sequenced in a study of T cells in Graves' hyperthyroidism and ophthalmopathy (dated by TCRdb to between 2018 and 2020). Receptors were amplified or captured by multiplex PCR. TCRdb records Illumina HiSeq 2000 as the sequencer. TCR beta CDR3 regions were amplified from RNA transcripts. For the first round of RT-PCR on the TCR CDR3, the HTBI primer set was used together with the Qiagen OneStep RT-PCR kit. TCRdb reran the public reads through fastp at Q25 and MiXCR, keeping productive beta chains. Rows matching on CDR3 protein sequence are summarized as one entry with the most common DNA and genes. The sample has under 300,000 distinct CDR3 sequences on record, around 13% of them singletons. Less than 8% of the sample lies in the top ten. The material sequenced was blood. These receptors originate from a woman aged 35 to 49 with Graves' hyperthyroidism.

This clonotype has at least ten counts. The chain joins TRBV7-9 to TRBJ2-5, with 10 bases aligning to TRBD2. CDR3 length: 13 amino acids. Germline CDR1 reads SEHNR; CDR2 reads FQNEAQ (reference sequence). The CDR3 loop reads CVARLAGGETQYF. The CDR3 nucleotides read TGTGTCGCAAGACTAGCGGGCGGAGAGACCCAGTACTTC.

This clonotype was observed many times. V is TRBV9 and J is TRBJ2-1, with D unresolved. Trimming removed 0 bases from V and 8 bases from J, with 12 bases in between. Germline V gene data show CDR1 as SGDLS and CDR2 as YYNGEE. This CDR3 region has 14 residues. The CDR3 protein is CASSVVGSSYEQFF. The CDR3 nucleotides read TGTGCCAGCAGCGTAGTGGGTAGCTCCTATGAGCAGTTCTTC. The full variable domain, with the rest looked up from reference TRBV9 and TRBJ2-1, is DSGVTQTPKHLITATGQRVTLRCSPRSGDLSVYWYQQSLDQGLQFLIQYYNGEERAKGNILERFSAQQFPDLHSELNLSSLELGDSALYFCASSVVGSSYEQFFGPGTRLTVL.